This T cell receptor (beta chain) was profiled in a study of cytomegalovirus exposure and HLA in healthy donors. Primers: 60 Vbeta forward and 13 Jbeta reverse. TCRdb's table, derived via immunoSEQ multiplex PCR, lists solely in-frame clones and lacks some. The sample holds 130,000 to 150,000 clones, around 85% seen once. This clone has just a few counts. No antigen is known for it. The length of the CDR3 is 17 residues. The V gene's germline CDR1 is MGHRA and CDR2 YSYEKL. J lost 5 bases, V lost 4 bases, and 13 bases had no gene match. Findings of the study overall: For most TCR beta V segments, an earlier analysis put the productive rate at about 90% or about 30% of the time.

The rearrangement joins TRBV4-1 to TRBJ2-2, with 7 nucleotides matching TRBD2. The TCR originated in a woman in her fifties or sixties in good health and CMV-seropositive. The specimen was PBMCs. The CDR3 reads CASSLTRGGRYTGELFF. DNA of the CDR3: TGCGCCAGCAGCCTCACTCGCGGGGGACGGTATACCGGGGAGCTGTTTTTT.